The present TCR beta chain was sequenced within a study of post-analysis software for immune sequencing data. The study's findings and limits: Multiple sclerosis patients showed significantly lower normalized Chao1 diversity than controls did. Patients had higher frequencies than controls of five or six TRBV segments, including TRBV5-6, TRBV5-1 and TRBV20-1.

V lost 5 bases and J 2 bases, leaving 14 bases between the germline ends. Germline V gene sequence: CDR1 SGHTA, CDR2 FQGNSA. This CDR3 has 15 residues. On this clonotype: Its antigen is still unknown.

Carried by the TCR beta cDNA libraries were unique molecular identifiers. TCRdb re-analysed the PCR reads in MiXCR, keeping a single row per CDR3 protein. Here the sample spans approximately 730,000 distinct CDR3 sequences, 46% being singletons. The gene calls are TRBV7-2 and TRBJ2-3; TRBD2 is a possible D gene (6 bases). The sequenced sample was blood. This clonotype was obtained from a girl aged 10-17 years with multiple sclerosis. CDR3 in DNA: TGTGCCAGCAGCCCGGGCGTACTAGCCACAGATACGCAGTATTTT. It yields the protein CASSPGVLATDTQYF. The entire variable domain, with the rest obtained from reference TRBV7-2 and TRBJ2-3, is as follows: GAGVSQSPSNKVTEKGKDVELRCDPISGHTALYWYRQSLGQGLEFLIYFQGNSAPDKSGLPSDRFSAERTGGSVSTLTIQRTQQEDSAVYLCASSPGVLATDTQYFGPGTRLTVL.